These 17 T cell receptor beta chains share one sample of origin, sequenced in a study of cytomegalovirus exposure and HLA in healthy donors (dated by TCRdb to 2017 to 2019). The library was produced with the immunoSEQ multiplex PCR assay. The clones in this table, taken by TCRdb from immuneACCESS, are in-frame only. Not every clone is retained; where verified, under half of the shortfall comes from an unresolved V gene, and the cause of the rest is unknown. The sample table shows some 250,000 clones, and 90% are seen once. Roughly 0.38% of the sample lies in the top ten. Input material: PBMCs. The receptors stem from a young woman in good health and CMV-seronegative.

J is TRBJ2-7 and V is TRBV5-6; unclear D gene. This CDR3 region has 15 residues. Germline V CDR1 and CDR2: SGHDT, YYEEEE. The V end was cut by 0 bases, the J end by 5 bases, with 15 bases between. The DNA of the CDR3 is TGTGCCAGCAGCTTGGTCCCTCAGGTCCCAGACGAGCAGTACTTC. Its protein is CASSLVPQVPDEQYF.

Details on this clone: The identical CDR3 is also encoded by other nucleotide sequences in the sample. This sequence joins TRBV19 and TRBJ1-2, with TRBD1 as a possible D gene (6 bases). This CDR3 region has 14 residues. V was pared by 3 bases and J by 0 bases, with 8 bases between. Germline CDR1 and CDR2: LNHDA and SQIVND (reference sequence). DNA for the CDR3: TGTGCCAGTAGTATCAGGGGTGCTAACTATGGCTACACCTTC. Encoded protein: CASSIRGANYGYTF.

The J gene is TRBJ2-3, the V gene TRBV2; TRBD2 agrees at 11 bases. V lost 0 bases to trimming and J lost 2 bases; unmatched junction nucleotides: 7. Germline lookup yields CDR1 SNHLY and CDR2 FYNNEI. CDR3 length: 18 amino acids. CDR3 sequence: CASSEATNSGGATDTQYF. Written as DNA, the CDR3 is TGTGCCAGCAGTGAAGCTACAAATAGCGGGGGGGCCACAGATACGCAGTATTTT.

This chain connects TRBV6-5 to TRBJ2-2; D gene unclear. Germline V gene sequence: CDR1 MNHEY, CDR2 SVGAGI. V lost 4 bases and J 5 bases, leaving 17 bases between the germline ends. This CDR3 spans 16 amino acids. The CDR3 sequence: CASSLSSQPITGELFF. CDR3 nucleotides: TGTGCCAGCAGTTTGAGTAGCCAGCCTATAACCGGGGAGCTGTTTTTT.

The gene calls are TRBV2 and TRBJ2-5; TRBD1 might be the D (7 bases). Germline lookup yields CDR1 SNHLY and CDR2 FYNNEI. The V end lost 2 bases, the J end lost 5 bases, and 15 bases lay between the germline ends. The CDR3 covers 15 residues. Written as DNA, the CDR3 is TGTGCCAGCAGTGAATGGGAGACAGGGAGGGAGACCCAGTACTTC. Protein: CASSEWETGRETQYF.

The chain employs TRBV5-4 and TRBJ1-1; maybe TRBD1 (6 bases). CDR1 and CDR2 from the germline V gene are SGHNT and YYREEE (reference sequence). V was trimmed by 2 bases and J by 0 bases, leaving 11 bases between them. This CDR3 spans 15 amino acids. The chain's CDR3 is CASSLYRDMNTEAFF. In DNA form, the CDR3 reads TGTGCCAGCAGCTTATACAGGGATATGAACACTGAAGCTTTCTTT.

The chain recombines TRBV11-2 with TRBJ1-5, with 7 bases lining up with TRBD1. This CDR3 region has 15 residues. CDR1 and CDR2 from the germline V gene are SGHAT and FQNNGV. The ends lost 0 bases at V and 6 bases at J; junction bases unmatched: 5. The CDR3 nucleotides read TGTGCCAGCAGCTTAGATCAGGGGGGAGGTCAGCCCCAGCATTTT. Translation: CASSLDQGGGQPQHF.

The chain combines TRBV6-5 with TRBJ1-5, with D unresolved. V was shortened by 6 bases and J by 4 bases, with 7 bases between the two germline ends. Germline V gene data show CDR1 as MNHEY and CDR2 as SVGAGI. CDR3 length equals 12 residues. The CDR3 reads CASREQNQPQHF. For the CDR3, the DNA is TGTGCCAGCAGGGAGCAAAATCAGCCCCAGCATTTT.

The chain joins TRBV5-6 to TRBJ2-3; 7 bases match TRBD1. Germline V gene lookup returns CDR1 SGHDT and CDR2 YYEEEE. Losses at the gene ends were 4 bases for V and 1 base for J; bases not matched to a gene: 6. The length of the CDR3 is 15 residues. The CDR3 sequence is CASSGPRGRTDTQYF. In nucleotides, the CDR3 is TGTGCCAGCAGCGGTCCGAGGGGGCGCACAGATACGCAGTATTTT.

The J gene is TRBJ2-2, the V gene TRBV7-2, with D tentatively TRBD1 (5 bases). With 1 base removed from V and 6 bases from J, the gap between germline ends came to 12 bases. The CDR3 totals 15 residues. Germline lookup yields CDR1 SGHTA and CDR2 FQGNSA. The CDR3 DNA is TGTGCCAGCAGCTTAGGTCGACAGCCCCCCGGGGAGCTGTTTTTT. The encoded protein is CASSLGRQPPGELFF.

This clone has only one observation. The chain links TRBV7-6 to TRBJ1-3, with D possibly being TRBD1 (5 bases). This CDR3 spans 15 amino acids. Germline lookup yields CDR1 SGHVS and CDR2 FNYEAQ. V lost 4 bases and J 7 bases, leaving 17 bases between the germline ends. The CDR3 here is CASSSHTDRGNTIYF. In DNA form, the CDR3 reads TGTGCCAGCAGCTCCCACACGGACCGGGGGAACACCATATATTTT. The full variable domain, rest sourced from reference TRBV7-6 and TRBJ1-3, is GAGVSQSPRYKVTKRGQDVALRCDPISGHVSLYWYRQALGQGPEFLTYFNYEAQQDKSGLPNDRFSAERPEGSISTLTIQRTEQRDSAMYRCASSSHTDRGNTIYFGEGSWLTVV.

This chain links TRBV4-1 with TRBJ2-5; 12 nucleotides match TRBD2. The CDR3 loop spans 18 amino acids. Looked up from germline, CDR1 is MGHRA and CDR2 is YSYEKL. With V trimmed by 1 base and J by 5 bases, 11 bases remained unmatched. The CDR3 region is CASSQGLAGVIMGETQYF. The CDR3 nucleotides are TGCGCCAGCAGCCAAGGACTAGCGGGGGTCATCATGGGGGAGACCCAGTACTTC.

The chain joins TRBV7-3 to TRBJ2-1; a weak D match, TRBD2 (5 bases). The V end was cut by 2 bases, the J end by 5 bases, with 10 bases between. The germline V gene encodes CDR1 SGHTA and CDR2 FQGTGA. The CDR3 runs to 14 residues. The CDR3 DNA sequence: TGTGCCAGCAGCTTATCTGGCGGGCACAATGAGCAGTTCTTC. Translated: CASSLSGGHNEQFF.

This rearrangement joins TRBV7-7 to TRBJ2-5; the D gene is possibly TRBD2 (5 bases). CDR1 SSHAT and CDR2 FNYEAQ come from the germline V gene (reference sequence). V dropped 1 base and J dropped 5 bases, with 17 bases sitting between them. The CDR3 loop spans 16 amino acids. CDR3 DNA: TGTGCCAGCAGCTTAGAAGCGCCTCGGGGTCGGGAGACCCAGTACTTC. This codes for CASSLEAPRGRETQYF.

The CDR3 coding sequence is TGCGCCAGCAGTAAAACGAGCTCCTACAATGAGCAGTTCTTC. Its translation: CASSKTSSYNEQFF. This sequence joins TRBV10-1 and TRBJ2-1; no clear D gene. Per germline, CDR1 WNHNN and CDR2 SYGVQD (reference sequence). V lost 5 bases, J lost 0 bases, and 8 bases lay in between. The CDR3 length is 14 residues.

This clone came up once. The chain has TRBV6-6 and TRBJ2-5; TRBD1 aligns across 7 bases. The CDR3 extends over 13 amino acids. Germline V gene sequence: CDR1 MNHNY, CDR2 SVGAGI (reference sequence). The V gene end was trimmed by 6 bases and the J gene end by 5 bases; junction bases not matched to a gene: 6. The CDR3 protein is CASRRTGAETQYF. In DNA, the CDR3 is TGTGCCAGCAGACGGACAGGCGCGGAGACCCAGTACTTC.

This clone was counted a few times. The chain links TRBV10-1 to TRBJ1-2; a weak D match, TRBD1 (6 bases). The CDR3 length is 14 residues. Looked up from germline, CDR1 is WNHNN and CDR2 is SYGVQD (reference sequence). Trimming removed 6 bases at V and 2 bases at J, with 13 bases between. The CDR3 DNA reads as TGCGCCAGCAGCGACAGGCAGATGAACTATGGCTACACCTTC. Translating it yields CASSDRQMNYGYTF.